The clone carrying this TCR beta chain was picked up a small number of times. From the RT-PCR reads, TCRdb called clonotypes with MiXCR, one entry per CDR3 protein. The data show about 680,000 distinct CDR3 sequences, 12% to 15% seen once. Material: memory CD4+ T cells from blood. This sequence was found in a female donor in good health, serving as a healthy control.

CDR3 amino acids: CASRGSRTGLRETQYF. DNA of the CDR3: TGTGCCAGCAGGGGTAGCAGGACAGGACTAAGGGAGACCCAGTACTTC. The chain links TRBV28 to TRBJ2-5; weak D call: TRBD1 (7 bases). Germline CDR1 is MDHEN and CDR2 is SYDVKM. With 6 bases removed from V and 5 bases from J, the gap between germline ends came to 22 bases. The CDR3 is made up of 16 amino acids.